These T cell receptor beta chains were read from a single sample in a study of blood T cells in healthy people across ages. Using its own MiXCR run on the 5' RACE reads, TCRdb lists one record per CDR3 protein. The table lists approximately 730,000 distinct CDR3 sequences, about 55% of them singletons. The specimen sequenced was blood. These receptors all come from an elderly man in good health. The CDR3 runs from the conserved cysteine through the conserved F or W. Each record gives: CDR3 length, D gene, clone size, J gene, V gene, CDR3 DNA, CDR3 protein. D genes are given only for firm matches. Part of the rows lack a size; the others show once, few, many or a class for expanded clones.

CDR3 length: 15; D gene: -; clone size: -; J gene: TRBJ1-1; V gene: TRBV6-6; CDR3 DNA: TGTGCCAGCAGACCCCAAGCAGGCCGGAACACTGAAGCTTTCTTT; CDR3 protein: CASRPQAGRNTEAFF
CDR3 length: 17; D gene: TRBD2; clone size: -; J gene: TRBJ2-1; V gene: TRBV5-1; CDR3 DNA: TGCGCCAGCAGCAACCTGACTAGCGGGAGGACCTACAATGAGCAGTTCTTC; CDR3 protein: CASSNLTSGRTYNEQFF
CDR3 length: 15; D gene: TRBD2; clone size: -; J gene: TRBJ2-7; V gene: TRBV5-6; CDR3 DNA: TGTGCCAGCAGCTTGTCGGGAGGGGGATTCCACGAGCAGTACTTC; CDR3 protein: CASSLSGGGFHEQYF
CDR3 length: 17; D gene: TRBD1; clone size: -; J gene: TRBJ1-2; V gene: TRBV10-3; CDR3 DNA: TGTGCCATCAGTGAGTCCCGCCCGGGACAGCGAAACTATGGCTACACCTTC; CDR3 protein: CAISESRPGQRNYGYTF
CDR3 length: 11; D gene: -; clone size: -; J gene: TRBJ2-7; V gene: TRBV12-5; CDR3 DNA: TGTGCTAGTGGTCCCGCTGGCGAGCAGTACTTC; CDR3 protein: CASGPAGEQYF
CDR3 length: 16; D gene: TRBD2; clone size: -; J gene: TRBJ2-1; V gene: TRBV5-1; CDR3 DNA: TGCGCCAGCAGCTCGACTAGCGGGAGGGCCCACAATGAGCAGTTCTTC; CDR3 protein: CASSSTSGRAHNEQFF
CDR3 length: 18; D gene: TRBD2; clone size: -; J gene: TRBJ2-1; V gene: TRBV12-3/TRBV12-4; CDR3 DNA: TGTGCCAGCAGTTTAACCCGGAGGACTAGCGGGTTAGGGAATGAGCAGTTCTTC; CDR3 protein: CASSLTRRTSGLGNEQFF
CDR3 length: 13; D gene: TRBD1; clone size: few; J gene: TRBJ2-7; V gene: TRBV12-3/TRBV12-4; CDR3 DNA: TGTGCCAGCAGTTTAGGACAGGGTATGAAGCAGTACTTC; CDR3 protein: CASSLGQGMKQYF
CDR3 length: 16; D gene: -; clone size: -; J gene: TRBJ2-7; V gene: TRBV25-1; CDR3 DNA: TGTGCCAGCAGTGACCCGGGGGCCCTGGGGTCCTACGAGCAGTACTTC; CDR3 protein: CASSDPGALGSYEQYF
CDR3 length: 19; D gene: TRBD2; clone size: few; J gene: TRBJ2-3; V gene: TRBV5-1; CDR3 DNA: TGCGCCAGCAGCCCAGGACTAGCGGGAGGACGGGGGAGGACAGATACGCAGTATTTT; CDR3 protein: CASSPGLAGGRGRTDTQYF
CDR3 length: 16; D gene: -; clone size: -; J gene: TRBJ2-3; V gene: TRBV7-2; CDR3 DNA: TGTGCCAGCAGCTTATACAGCGGTGTGCGCACAGATACGCAGTATTTT; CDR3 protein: CASSLYSGVRTDTQYF
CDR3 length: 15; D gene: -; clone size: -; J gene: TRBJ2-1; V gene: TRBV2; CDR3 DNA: TGTGCCAGCAGTTCCGTTCTGGGTTCCTACAATGAGCAGTTCTTC; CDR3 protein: CASSSVLGSYNEQFF
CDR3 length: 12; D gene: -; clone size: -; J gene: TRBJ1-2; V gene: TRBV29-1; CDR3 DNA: TGCAGCGTTGGCACTCCTAACTATGGCTACACCTTC; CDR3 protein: CSVGTPNYGYTF
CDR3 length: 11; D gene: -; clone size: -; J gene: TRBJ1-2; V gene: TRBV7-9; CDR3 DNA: TGTGCCAGCAGTCTATACTATGGCTACACCTTC; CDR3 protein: CASSLYYGYTF
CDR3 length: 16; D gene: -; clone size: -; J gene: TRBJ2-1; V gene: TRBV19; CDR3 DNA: TGTGCCAGTAGTATAGGAGGTGGGACCGTCTACAATGAGCAGTTCTTC; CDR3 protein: CASSIGGGTVYNEQFF
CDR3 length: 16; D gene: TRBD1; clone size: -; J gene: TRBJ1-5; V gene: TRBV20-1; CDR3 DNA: TGCAGTGCTAGAGATCTTTGGACAGGGGGCAATCAGCCCCAGCATTTT; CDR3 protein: CSARDLWTGGNQPQHF
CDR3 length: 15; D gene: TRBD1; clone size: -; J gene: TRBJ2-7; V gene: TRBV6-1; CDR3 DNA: TGTGCCAGCAGTGGGGACAGGGGGATTTCGGACGAGCAGTACTTC; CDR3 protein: CASSGDRGISDEQYF
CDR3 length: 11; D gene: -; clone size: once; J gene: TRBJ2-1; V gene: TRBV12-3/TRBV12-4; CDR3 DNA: TGTGCCAGCAGTTTAGCCGGAGGCCAGTTCTTC; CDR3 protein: CASSLAGGQFF
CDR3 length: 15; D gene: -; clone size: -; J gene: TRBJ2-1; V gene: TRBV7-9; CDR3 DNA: TGTGCCAGCAGCTTAGCGAAGGGCTCCTACAATGAGCAGTTCTTC; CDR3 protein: CASSLAKGSYNEQFF
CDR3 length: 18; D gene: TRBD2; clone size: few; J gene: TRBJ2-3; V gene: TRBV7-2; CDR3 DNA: TGTGCCAGCAGGCCTAGCGGGGGAGGCCGACTTCTCACAGATACGCAGTATTTT; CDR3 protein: CASRPSGGGRLLTDTQYF
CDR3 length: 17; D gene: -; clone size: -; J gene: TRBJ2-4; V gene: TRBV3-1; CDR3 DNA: TGTGCCAGCAGCCCTCTCCCGGGGGCGGGAAGGTTGGACATTCAGTACTTC; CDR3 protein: CASSPLPGAGRLDIQYF
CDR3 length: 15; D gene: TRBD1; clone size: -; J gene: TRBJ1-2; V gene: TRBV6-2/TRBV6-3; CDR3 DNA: TGTGCCACCCGACCGACAGGGACCTCTTCTAGTGGCTACACCTTC; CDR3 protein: CATRPTGTSSSGYTF
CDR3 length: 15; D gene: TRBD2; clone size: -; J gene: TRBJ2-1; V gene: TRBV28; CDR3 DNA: TGTGCCAGCAGTTTAGGTGCTAGCGGGAGAACTGAGCAGTTCTTC; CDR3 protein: CASSLGASGRTEQFF
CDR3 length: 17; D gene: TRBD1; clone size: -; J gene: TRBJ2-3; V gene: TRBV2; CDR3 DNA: TGTGCCAGCAGCGCCAGGAGGACAGGGGGCCGCACAGATACGCAGTATTTT; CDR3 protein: CASSARRTGGRTDTQYF
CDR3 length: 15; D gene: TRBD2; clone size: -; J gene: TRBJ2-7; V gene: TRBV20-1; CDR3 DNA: TGCAGTGCTCCATCGACTAGCGGGGGGTACAATGAGCAGTACTTC; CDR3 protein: CSAPSTSGGYNEQYF
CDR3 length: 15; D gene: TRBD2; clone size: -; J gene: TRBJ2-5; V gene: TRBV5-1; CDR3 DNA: TGCGCCAGCAGCCCCGGGACTAGCGGGAAGGTGACCCAGTACTTC; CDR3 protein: CASSPGTSGKVTQYF
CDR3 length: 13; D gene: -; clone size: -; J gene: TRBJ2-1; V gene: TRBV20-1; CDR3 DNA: TGCAGTGCTCTAACTGACCAGGGTAATGAGCAGTTCTTC; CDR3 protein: CSALTDQGNEQFF
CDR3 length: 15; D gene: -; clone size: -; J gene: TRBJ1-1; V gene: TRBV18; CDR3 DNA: TGTGCCAGCTCACCACCCGGATCTCACAACACTGAAGCTTTCTTT; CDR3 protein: CASSPPGSHNTEAFF
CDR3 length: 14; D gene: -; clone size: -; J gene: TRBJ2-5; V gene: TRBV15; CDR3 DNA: TGTGCCACCAGCAGAGAGGGCAGGGTGGAGACCCAGTACTTC; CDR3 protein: CATSREGRVETQYF
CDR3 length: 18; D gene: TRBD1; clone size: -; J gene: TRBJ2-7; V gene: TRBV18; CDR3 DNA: TGTGCCAGCTCACCAATCGGTTCGCAGGGGGCGGTATCCTACGAGCAGTACTTC; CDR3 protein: CASSPIGSQGAVSYEQYF
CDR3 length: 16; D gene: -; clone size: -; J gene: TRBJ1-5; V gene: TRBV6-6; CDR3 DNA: TGTGCCAGCAGTTACTCTGGCCAGAGCAGCAATCAGCCCCAGCATTTT; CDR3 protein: CASSYSGQSSNQPQHF
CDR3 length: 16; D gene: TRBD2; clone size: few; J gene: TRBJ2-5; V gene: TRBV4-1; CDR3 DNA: TGCGCCAGCAGCCATGCTCCGGGACTAGAGCGGGAGACCCAGTACTTC; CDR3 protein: CASSHAPGLERETQYF